Listed below are T cell receptor beta chains from one sample, sequenced in a study of cytomegalovirus exposure and HLA in healthy donors. The data were produced by immunoSEQ multiplex PCR, yet TCRdb's version contains in-frame clones alone and is incomplete. The profile shows fewer than 95,000 clones, over 70% of them singletons. Sequencing used PBMCs. The receptor source for this set is a man between 40 and 49 years old in good health and CMV-seronegative. The CDR3 runs from the conserved cysteine through the conserved F or W. The D gene is left open where the match is weak. Only part of the rows carry a size: once, few, many, or a class if the clone is expanded.

CDR3aa: CSVGPRPPGIYEQFF
CDR3nt: TGCAGCGTTGGCCCACGACCCCCGGGGATATATGAGCAGTTCTTC
v_gene: TRBV29-1
abundance: .
d_gene: .
len: 15
j_gene: TRBJ2-1

CDR3aa: CASSYLKETQYF
CDR3nt: TGTGCCAGCTCGTACTTGAAAGAGACCCAGTACTTC
v_gene: TRBV6-6
abundance: .
d_gene: .
len: 12
j_gene: TRBJ2-5

CDR3aa: CASQDRGDSPLHF
CDR3nt: TGTGCCAGCCAAGACAGGGGTGATTCACCCCTCCACTTT
v_gene: TRBV18
abundance: few
d_gene: TRBD1
len: 13
j_gene: TRBJ1-6

CDR3aa: CASSLVGSSSYEQYF
CDR3nt: TGTGCCAGCAGCTTAGTGGGGAGTAGCTCCTACGAGCAGTACTTC
v_gene: TRBV7-9
abundance: .
d_gene: .
len: 15
j_gene: TRBJ2-7

CDR3aa: CASSEIGRQPQHF
CDR3nt: TGTGCCAGCAGTGAAATTGGCAGACAGCCCCAGCATTTT
v_gene: TRBV6-1
abundance: few
d_gene: .
len: 13
j_gene: TRBJ1-5

CDR3aa: CASSLPGYEAFF
CDR3nt: TGTGCCAGCAGCTTACCGGGATATGAAGCTTTCTTT
v_gene: TRBV7-6
abundance: .
d_gene: .
len: 12
j_gene: TRBJ1-1

CDR3aa: CASSDQGANEQFF
CDR3nt: TGTGCCAGCAGTGACCAGGGGGCGAATGAGCAGTTCTTC
v_gene: TRBV25-1
abundance: .
d_gene: TRBD1
len: 13
j_gene: TRBJ2-1

CDR3aa: CASSWTGTRSNIQYF
CDR3nt: TGTGCCAGCAGCTGGACCGGGACTAGGTCGAACATTCAGTACTTC
v_gene: TRBV5-4
abundance: .
d_gene: TRBD2
len: 15
j_gene: TRBJ2-4

CDR3aa: CASSPRSGLRAFF
CDR3nt: TGCGCCAGCAGCCCCCGCTCAGGGCTCCGAGCTTTCTTT
v_gene: TRBV4-3
abundance: few
d_gene: .
len: 13
j_gene: TRBJ1-1

CDR3aa: CASMSVRSMGREQYF
CDR3nt: TGTGCCAGTATGAGCGTCAGATCTATGGGGCGTGAGCAGTACTTC
v_gene: TRBV19
abundance: .
d_gene: .
len: 15
j_gene: TRBJ2-7

CDR3aa: CSVETGYNSPLHF
CDR3nt: TGCAGCGTTGAAACAGGGTATAATTCACCCCTCCACTTT
v_gene: TRBV29-1
abundance: .
d_gene: .
len: 13
j_gene: TRBJ1-6

CDR3aa: CASSLYSGRKETQYF
CDR3nt: TGTGCCAGCAGCTTGTATTCGGGGAGAAAGGAGACCCAGTACTTC
v_gene: TRBV5-8
abundance: .
d_gene: .
len: 15
j_gene: TRBJ2-5

CDR3aa: CAVQHIIDRVGGYTF
CDR3nt: TGTGCCGTGCAACATATAATAGACAGGGTGGGGGGCTACACCTTC
v_gene: TRBV28
abundance: few
d_gene: TRBD1
len: 15
j_gene: TRBJ1-2

CDR3aa: CASSEETDTLTYEQYF
CDR3nt: TGCGCCAGCAGCGAGGAGACGGACACCCTAACCTACGAGCAGTACTTC
v_gene: TRBV4-3
abundance: .
d_gene: .
len: 16
j_gene: TRBJ2-7

CDR3aa: CASSVFEGYTGELFF
CDR3nt: TGTGCCAGCAGCGTATTTGAGGGATACACCGGGGAGCTGTTTTTT
v_gene: TRBV9
abundance: .
d_gene: .
len: 15
j_gene: TRBJ2-2

CDR3aa: CASSPHQLAGGYNEQFF
CDR3nt: TGTGCCAGCAGCCCGCACCAACTAGCGGGGGGTTACAATGAGCAGTTCTTC
v_gene: TRBV7-3
abundance: .
d_gene: TRBD2
len: 17
j_gene: TRBJ2-1

CDR3aa: CASSYAPKWAYSGANVLTF
CDR3nt: TGTGCCAGCAGTTATGCACCTAAGTGGGCCTATTCTGGGGCCAACGTCCTGACTTTC
v_gene: TRBV28
abundance: few
d_gene: .
len: 19
j_gene: TRBJ2-6

CDR3aa: CSVESLRGGNEQFF
CDR3nt: TGCAGCGTTGAAAGTTTACGGGGGGGCAATGAGCAGTTCTTC
v_gene: TRBV29-1
abundance: .
d_gene: TRBD2
len: 14
j_gene: TRBJ2-1

CDR3aa: CASSYSLFGPYEQYF
CDR3nt: TGTGCCAGCAGTTACTCGTTGTTTGGCCCCTACGAGCAGTACTTC
v_gene: TRBV6-6
abundance: few
d_gene: .
len: 15
j_gene: TRBJ2-7

CDR3aa: CASTWGPGTDTQYF
CDR3nt: TGTGCCAGCACTTGGGGTCCGGGAACGGATACGCAGTATTTT
v_gene: TRBV4-2
abundance: .
d_gene: .
len: 14
j_gene: TRBJ2-3

CDR3aa: CASSIGLAGGIEQFF
CDR3nt: TGTGCCAGTAGTATCGGACTAGCGGGGGGGATTGAGCAGTTCTTC
v_gene: TRBV19
abundance: .
d_gene: TRBD2
len: 15
j_gene: TRBJ2-1

CDR3aa: CASRQGSNEKLFF
CDR3nt: TGTGCCAGCCGCCAGGGGTCGAATGAAAAACTGTTTTTT
v_gene: TRBV28
abundance: .
d_gene: .
len: 13
j_gene: TRBJ1-4

CDR3aa: CAISEIDRGDYSPLHF
CDR3nt: TGTGCCATCAGTGAGATCGACAGGGGGGATTATTCACCCCTCCACTTT
v_gene: TRBV10-3
abundance: .
d_gene: TRBD1
len: 16
j_gene: TRBJ1-6

CDR3aa: CASSSDRGYQPQHF
CDR3nt: TGTGCCAGCAGCTCGGACAGGGGGTATCAGCCCCAGCATTTT
v_gene: TRBV2
abundance: .
d_gene: TRBD1
len: 14
j_gene: TRBJ1-5

CDR3aa: CASSPAGGSYNEQFF
CDR3nt: TGTGCCAGCAGCCCGGCGGGGGGCAGTTACAATGAGCAGTTCTTC
v_gene: TRBV11-3
abundance: .
d_gene: TRBD2
len: 15
j_gene: TRBJ2-1

CDR3aa: CASSGLWGQSPGNTIYF
CDR3nt: TGTGCCAGCAGTGGCCTATGGGGCCAAAGCCCTGGAAACACCATATATTTT
v_gene: TRBV25-1
abundance: .
d_gene: .
len: 17
j_gene: TRBJ1-3

CDR3aa: CASSQRTESNYGYTF
CDR3nt: TGCGCCAGCAGCCAACGGACAGAAAGTAACTATGGCTACACCTTC
v_gene: TRBV4-1
abundance: .
d_gene: .
len: 15
j_gene: TRBJ1-2

CDR3aa: CASSLVGTGSAATF
CDR3nt: .
v_gene: TRBV11-1
abundance: .
d_gene: .
len: 14
j_gene: TRBJ1-2